This passage covers 12 T cell receptor beta chains from one sample sequenced in a study of OX40 agonist ivuxolimab in advanced cancers. Assay: immunoSEQ multiplex PCR; the TCRdb copy retains only in-frame clones and omits some. The sample lists 15,000 to 20,000 clones, about four fifths occurring once. This sample comprised CD4+ or CD8+ T cells sorted from blood, obtained in a trial of the OX40 agonist ivuxolimab. The receptor set was obtained from an adult with an advanced solid tumor such as melanoma, head and neck, liver or kidney cancer.

There are a few counts of this clone. The rearrangement joins TRBV27 to TRBJ2-1, with 7 bases identical to TRBD1. The CDR3 loop spans 12 amino acids. Looked up from germline, CDR1 is MNHEY and CDR2 is SMNVEV (reference sequence). Germline trimming cut 4 bases from V and 10 bases from J; bases unmatched to any gene: 4. CDR3 nucleotide sequence: TGTGCCAGCAGTTCGACAGGGAGCGAGCAGTTCTTC. It specifies CASSSTGSEQFF.

The table lists this clone with a count of one. V is TRBV6-6 and J is TRBJ2-3, with 12 bases identical to TRBD2. The CDR3 extends over 15 amino acids. Trimming removed 6 bases from V and 3 bases from J; junction bases left unmatched: 4. Germline V gene lookup returns CDR1 MNHNY and CDR2 SVGAGI (reference sequence). The CDR3 reads CASSSGTSGTDTQYF. The CDR3 coding sequence is TGTGCCAGCAGCTCCGGGACTAGCGGGACAGATACGCAGTATTTT.

J is TRBJ1-1 and V is TRBV19; TRBD1 agrees at 7 bases. This CDR3 has 13 residues. Per the germline V gene, CDR1 is LNHDA and CDR2 is SQIVND (reference sequence). The V gene end was trimmed by 6 bases and the J gene end by 5 bases; junction bases not matched to a gene: 6. CDR3 coding DNA: TGTGCCAGTAGCTATTCAGGGGGAACTGAAGCTTTCTTT. This sequence encodes CASSYSGGTEAFF.

This chain joins TRBV28 and TRBJ1-1; D is ambiguous. Trimming removed 8 bases at V and 3 bases at J, with 10 bases between. The CDR3 runs to 12 residues. CDR1 and CDR2 from the germline V gene are MDHEN and SYDVKM. The chain's CDR3 is CASGLYYTEAFF. In DNA form, the CDR3 reads TGTGCCAGCGGTCTTTACTACACTGAAGCTTTCTTT. Full variable domain (remainder filled in from reference TRBV28 and TRBJ1-1): DVKVTQSSRYLVKRTGEKVFLECVQDMDHENMFWYRQDPGLGLRLIYFSYDVKMKEKGDIPEGYSVSREKKERFSLILESASTNQTSMYLCASGLYYTEAFFGQGTRLTVV.

The chain has TRBV27 and TRBJ2-7; 9 bases align to TRBD1. Germline V gives CDR1 MNHEY, CDR2 SMNVEV (reference sequence). V gave up 6 bases and J gave up 7 bases; unmatched junction bases: 13. The CDR3 spans 15 residues. As DNA, the CDR3 is TGTGCCAGCAGGCTATGGACAGGGGAGATGAGGGAGCAGTACTTC. It is translated as CASRLWTGEMREQYF.

This chain links TRBV7-3 with TRBJ1-1; TRBD1 is a possible D gene (6 bases). The CDR3 is 12 residues long. Trimming took 0 bases from V and 11 from J, leaving 10 bases between them. Germline CDR1 reads SGHTA; CDR2 reads FQGTGA. This CDR3 is CASSLTSGAAFF. In DNA, the CDR3 is TGTGCCAGCAGCTTAACGTCGGGGGCGGCTTTCTTT. The full variable domain, in which reference TRBV7-3 and TRBJ1-1 provide the parts outside the CDR3, is GAGVSQTPSNKVTEKGKYVELRCDPISGHTALYWYRQSLGQGPEFLIYFQGTGAADDSGLPNDRFFAVRPEGSVSTLKIQRTERGDSAVYLCASSLTSGAAFFGQGTRLTVV.

The chain joins TRBV14 to TRBJ2-7; TRBD2 is a possible D gene (6 bases). V was pared by 6 bases and J by 2 bases, with 11 bases between. CDR3 length: 13 amino acids. Germline loops: CDR1 SGHDN, CDR2 FVKESK. Here the CDR3 DNA reads TGTGCCAGCAGGACGGCGGGGACCTACGAGCAGTACTTC. It encodes CASRTAGTYEQYF.

The rearrangement uses TRBV27 and TRBJ2-7; no definite D call. Germline CDR1 MNHEY, CDR2 SMNVEV (reference sequence). The V end lost 3 bases, the J end lost 7 bases, and 19 bases lay between the germline ends. The CDR3 covers 15 residues. CDR3 in DNA: TGTGCCAGCAGTTTGACCTCTTCCACCTCTGGGGAGCAGTACTTC. Residues: CASSLTSSTSGEQYF.

The CDR3 loop is CASSSWNTEAFF. The CDR3 bases are TGCGCCAGCAGCTCTTGGAACACTGAAGCTTTCTTT. The chain carries TRBV5-1 and TRBJ1-1; D gene ambiguous. V lost 3 bases to trimming and J lost 1 base, with 4 bases between them. The CDR3 length is 12 residues. CDR1 and CDR2 (germline): SGHRS, YFSETQ.

The chain has TRBV5-5 and TRBJ1-1; unclear D gene. CDR1 SGHKS and CDR2 YYEKEE come from the germline V gene (reference sequence). Trimming pared 4 bases from V and 1 base from J, leaving 14 bases between. CDR3 length: 15 amino acids. The CDR3 sequence: CASSALGGANTEAFF. Written as DNA, the CDR3 is TGTGCCAGCAGCGCGTTAGGAGGCGCGAACACTGAAGCTTTCTTT.

The CDR3 DNA sequence: TGTGCCAGCAGCCAGGTCGGGGGCCCCACAGATACGCAGTATTTT. Translated: CASSQVGGPTDTQYF. The rearrangement links TRBV14 to TRBJ2-3; perhaps D is TRBD1 or TRBD2 (6 bases each). The V and J ends lost 3 bases and 2 bases respectively, with 12 bases between them. CDR1 SGHDN and CDR2 FVKESK come from the germline V gene. CDR3 length: 15 amino acids.

The chain links TRBV28 to TRBJ2-5; no reliable D call. This CDR3 contains 14 residues. V lost 3 bases to trimming and J lost 0 bases, with 8 bases between them. Per germline, CDR1 MDHEN and CDR2 SYDVKM. CDR3 nucleotides: TGTGCCAGCAGTTTTCGGAGCTACCAAGAGACCCAGTACTTC. Translated: CASSFRSYQETQYF.